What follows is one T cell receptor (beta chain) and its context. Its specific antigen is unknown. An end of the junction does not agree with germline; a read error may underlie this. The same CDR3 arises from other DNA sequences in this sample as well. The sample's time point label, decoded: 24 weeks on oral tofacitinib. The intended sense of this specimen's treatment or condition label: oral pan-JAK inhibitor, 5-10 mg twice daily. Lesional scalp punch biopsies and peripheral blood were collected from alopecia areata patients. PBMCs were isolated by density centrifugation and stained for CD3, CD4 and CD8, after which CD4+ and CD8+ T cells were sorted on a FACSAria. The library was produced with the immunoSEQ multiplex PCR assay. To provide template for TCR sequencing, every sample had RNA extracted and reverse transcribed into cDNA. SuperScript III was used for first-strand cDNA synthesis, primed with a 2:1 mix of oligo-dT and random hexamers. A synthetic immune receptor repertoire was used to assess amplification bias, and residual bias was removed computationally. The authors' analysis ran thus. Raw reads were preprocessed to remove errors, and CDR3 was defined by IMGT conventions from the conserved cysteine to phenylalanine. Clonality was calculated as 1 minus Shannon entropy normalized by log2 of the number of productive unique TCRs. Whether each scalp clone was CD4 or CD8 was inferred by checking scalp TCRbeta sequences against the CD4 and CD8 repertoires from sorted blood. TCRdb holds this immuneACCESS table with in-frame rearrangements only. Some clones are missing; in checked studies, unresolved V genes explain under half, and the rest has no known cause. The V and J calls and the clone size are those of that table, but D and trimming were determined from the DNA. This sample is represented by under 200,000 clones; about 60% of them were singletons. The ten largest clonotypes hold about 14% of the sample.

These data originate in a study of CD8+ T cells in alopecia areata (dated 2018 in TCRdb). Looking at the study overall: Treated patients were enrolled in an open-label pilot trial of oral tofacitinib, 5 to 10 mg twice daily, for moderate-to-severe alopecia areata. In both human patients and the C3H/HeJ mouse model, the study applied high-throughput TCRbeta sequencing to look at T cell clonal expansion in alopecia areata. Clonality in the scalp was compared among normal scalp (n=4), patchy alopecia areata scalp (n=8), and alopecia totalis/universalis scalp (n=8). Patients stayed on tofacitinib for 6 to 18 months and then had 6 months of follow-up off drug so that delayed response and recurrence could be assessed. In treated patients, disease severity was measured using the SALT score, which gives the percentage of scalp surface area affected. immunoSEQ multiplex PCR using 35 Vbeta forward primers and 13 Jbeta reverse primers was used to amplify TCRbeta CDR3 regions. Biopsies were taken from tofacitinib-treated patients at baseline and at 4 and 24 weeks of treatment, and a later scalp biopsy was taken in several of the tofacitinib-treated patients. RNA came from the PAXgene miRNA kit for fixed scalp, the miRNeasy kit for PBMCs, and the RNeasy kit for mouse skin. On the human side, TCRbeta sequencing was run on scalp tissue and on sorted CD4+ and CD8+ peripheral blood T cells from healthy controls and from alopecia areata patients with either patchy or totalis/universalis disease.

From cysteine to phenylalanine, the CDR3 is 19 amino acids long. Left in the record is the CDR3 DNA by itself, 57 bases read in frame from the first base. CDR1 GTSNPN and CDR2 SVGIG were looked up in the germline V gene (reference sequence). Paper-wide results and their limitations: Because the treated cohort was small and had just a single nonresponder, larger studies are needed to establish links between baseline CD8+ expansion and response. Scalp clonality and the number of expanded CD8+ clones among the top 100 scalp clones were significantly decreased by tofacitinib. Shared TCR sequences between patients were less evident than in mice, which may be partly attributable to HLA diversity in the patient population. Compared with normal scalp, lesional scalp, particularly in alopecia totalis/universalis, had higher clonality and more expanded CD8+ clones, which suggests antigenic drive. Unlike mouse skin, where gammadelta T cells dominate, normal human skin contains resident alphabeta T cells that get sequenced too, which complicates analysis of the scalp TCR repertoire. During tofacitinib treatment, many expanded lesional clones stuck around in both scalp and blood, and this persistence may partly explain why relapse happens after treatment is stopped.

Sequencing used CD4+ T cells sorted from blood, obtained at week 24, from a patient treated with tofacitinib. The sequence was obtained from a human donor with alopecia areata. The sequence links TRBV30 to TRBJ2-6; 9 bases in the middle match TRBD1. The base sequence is TGTGCCTGGAGTGTAGCCTACAGGGGGCGGACCTCTGGGGCCAACGTCCTGACCTTC. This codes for CAWSVAYRGRTSGANVLTF.